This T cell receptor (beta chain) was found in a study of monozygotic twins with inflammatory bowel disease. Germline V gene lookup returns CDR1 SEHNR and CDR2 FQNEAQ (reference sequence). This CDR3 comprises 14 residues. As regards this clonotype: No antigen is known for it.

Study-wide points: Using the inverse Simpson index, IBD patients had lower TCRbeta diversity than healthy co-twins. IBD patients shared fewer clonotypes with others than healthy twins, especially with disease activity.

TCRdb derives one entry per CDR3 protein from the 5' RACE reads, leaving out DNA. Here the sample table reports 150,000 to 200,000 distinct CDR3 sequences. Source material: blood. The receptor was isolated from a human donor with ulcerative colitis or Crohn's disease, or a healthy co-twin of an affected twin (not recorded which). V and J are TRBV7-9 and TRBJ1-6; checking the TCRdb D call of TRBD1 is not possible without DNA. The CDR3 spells CASSRRQGPSPLHF.